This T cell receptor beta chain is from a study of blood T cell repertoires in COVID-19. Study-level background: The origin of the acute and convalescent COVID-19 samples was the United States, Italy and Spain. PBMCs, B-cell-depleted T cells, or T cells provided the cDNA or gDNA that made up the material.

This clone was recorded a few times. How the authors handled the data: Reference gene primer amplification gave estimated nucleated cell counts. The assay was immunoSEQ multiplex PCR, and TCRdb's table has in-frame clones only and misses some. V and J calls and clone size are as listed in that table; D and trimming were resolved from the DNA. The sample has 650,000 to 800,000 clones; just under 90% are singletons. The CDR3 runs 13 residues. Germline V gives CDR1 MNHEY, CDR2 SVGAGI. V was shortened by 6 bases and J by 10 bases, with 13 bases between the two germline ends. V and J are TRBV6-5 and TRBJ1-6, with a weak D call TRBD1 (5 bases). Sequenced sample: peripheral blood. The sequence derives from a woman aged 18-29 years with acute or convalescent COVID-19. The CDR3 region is CASSPFRESPLHF. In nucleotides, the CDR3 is TGTGCCAGCAGCCCGTTCAGGGAATCACCCCTCCACTTT.